The entry below gives a single T cell receptor beta chain sequence along with its context. Its specificity is unknown. The data were obtained in a study of blood T cells in healthy people across ages. Findings and limits, study-wide: Roughly linear age-related decline in beta diversity appeared, significant by age around 40. A greater number of naive CD4+ cells and higher diversity distinguished long-lived donors from aged donors.

Trimming cost V 4 bases and J 0 bases, with 17 bases left between them. The germline V gene has CDR1 SGHKS and CDR2 YYEKEE (reference sequence). The CDR3 totals 16 residues. A second about 7 to 11 cycle PCR used barcoded and J-beta primers. TCRdb processed the 5' RACE reads anew with MiXCR; each CDR3 protein has one entry. In the table there are more than 500,000 distinct CDR3 sequences, over 25% of which are singletons. These data also formed part of another study, on T cells of mothers and their children. This second report adds: All donors were healthy and Caucasian; they were a few mothers and their six children.

The clonotype originates from a boy aged 2 to 9 in good health. Sequencing was carried out using blood. J is TRBJ2-7 and V is TRBV5-5; D unresolved. The CDR3 sequence is CASSPREDRSSYEQYF. CDR3 DNA sequence: TGTGCCAGCAGCCCCCGAGAGGACCGGAGCTCCTACGAGCAGTACTTC.